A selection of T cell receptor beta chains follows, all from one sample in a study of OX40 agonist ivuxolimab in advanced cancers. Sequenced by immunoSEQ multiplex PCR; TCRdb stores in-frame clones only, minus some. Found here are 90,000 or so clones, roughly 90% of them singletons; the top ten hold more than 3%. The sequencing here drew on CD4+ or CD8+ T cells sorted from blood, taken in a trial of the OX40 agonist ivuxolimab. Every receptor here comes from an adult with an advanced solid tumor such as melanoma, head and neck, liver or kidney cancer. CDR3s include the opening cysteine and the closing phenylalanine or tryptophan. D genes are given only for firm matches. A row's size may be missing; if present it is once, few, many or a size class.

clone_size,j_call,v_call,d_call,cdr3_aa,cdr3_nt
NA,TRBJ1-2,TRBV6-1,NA,CASSEFSGNYGYTF,TGTGCCAGCAGTGAATTTTCGGGTAACTATGGCTACACCTTC
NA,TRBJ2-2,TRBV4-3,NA,CASSQEWRGRMNTGELFF,TGCGCCAGCAGCCAAGAGTGGCGGGGCAGGATGAACACCGGGGAGCTGTTTTTT
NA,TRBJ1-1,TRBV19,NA,CASSIWVNTEAFF,TGTGCCAGTAGTATATGGGTGAACACTGAAGCTTTCTTT
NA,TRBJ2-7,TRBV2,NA,CASREGRSSYEQYF,TGTGCCAGCAGGGAGGGCCGGAGCTCCTACGAGCAGTACTTC
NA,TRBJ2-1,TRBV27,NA,CASRSLGIGQFF,TGTGCCAGCAGGAGTCTGGGTATAGGGCAGTTCTTC
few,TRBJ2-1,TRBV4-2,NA,CASSQDLNEQFF,TGTGCCAGCAGCCAAGATCTAAATGAGCAGTTCTTC
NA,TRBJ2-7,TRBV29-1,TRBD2,CSVLGLTSGPYEQYF,TGCAGCGTCCTCGGACTGACTAGCGGACCGTACGAGCAGTACTTC
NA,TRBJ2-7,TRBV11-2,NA,CASSLVPGPSSYEQYF,TGTGCCAGCAGCTTAGTTCCGGGGCCTAGCTCCTACGAGCAGTACTTC
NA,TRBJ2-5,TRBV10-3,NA,CAISVNYQETQYF,TGTGCCATCAGTGTTAATTACCAAGAGACCCAGTACTTC
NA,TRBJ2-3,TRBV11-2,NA,CASSSYGKSTDTQYF,TGTGCCAGCAGCTCGTACGGGAAGAGCACAGATACGCAGTATTTT
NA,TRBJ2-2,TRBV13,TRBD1,CASSRQGDTGELFF,TGTGCCAGCAGCCGACAGGGGGACACCGGGGAGCTGTTTTTT
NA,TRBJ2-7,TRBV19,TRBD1,CASGPGTGSYEQYF,TGTGCCAGTGGACCCGGGACAGGTTCCTACGAGCAGTACTTC
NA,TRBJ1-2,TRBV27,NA,CASSLTGAGGYTF,TGTGCCAGCAGCCTCACCGGGGCGGGTGGCTACACCTTC
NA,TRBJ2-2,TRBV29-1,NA,CSVTGISTGELFF,TGCAGCGTCACGGGTATTAGCACCGGGGAGCTGTTTTTT
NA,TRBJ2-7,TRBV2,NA,CASSEDVSNLETYEQYF,TGTGCCAGCAGTGAAGACGTCAGCAACCTGGAGACCTACGAGCAGTACTTC
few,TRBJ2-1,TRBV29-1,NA,CSVIFYVNEQFF,TGCAGCGTTATTTTCTACGTCAATGAGCAGTTCTTC
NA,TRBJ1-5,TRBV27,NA,CASSLSYSSNQPQHF,TGTGCCAGCAGTTTATCGTACAGTAGCAATCAGCCCCAGCATTTT
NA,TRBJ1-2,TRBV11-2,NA,CASSLRGDRGYGYTF,TGTGCCAGCAGCTTAAGGGGGGACCGGGGCTATGGCTACACCTTC
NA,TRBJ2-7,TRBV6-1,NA,CASSEGQAYEQYF,TGTGCCAGCAGTGAAGGACAGGCCTACGAGCAGTACTTC
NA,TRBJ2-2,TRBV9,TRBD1,CASSVAWGTGANTGELFF,TGTGCCAGCAGCGTAGCTTGGGGGACAGGTGCGAACACCGGGGAGCTGTTTTTT
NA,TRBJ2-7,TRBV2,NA,CASSEEGGIHEQYF,TGTGCCAGCAGTGAAGAGGGAGGCATCCACGAGCAGTACTTC
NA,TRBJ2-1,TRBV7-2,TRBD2,CASSLSSGGDNEQFF,TGTGCCAGCAGCTTGAGTAGCGGGGGGGATAATGAGCAGTTCTTC
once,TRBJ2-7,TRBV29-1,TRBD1,CSVRDRAYEQYF,TGCAGCGTCCGGGACAGGGCCTACGAGCAGTACTTC
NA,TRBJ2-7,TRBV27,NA,CASSLSDSYEQYF,TGTGCCAGCAGTTTATCTGACTCCTACGAGCAGTACTTC
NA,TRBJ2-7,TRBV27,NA,CASSLSEGLEQYF,TGTGCCAGCAGTTTATCGGAGGGACTCGAGCAGTACTTC
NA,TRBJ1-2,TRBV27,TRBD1,CASSLFPSAGGDGYTF,TGTGCCAGCAGTTTATTCCCCTCGGCAGGGGGCGATGGCTACACCTTC
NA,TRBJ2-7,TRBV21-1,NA,CASSRGGSYEQYF,TGTGCCAGCAGCAGAGGGGGCTCCTACGAGCAGTACTTC
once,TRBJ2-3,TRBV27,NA,CASSFLPRGPTDTQYF,TGTGCCAGCAGTTTCCTCCCGCGGGGACCCACAGATACGCAGTATTTT
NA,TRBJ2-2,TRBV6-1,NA,CASSAWEETGELFF,TGTGCCAGCAGTGCGTGGGAAGAAACCGGGGAGCTGTTTTTT
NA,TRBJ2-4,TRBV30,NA,CAWKGGPNIQYF,TGTGCCTGGAAGGGGGGTCCAAACATTCAGTACTTC
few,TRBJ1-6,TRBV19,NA,CASSIQTAPSSYNSPLHF,TGTGCCAGTAGTATACAGACAGCCCCCAGCTCCTATAATTCACCCCTCCACTTT
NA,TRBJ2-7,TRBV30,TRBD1,CAWSDLRDRGRYEQYF,TGTGCCTGGAGTGACCTCCGGGACAGGGGGAGGTACGAGCAGTACTTC
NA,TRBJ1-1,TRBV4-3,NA,CASSRLPGTMNTEAFF,TGCGCCAGCAGCCGCCTTCCAGGTACCATGAACACTGAAGCTTTCTTT
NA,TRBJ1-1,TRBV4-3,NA,CASSQDSTIRARNTEAFF,TGCGCCAGCAGCCAAGATTCGACGATCCGGGCTCGGAACACTGAAGCTTTCTTT
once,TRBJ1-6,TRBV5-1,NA,CASSLAANSPLHF,TGCGCCAGCAGCTTGGCCGCTAATTCACCCCTCCACTTT
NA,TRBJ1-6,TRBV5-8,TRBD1,CASSFGTEVLFNNSPLHF,TGTGCCAGCAGCTTTGGGACAGAGGTGCTTTTTAATAATTCACCCCTCCACTTT
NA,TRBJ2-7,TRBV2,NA,CASTPGPIYEQYF,TGTGCCAGCACCCCTGGACCGATATACGAGCAGTACTTC
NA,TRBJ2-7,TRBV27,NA,CASSFGGTYEQYF,TGTGCCAGCAGTTTCGGCGGTACCTACGAGCAGTACTTC
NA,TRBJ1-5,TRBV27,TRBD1,CASSTTGGNQPQHF,TGTGCCAGCAGTACGACAGGGGGTAATCAGCCCCAGCATTTT
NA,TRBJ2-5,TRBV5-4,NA,CASSSWSMLETQYF,TGTGCCAGCAGCTCCTGGTCTATGCTAGAGACCCAGTACTTC
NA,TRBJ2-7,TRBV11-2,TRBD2,CASSLGGGSYEQYF,TGTGCCAGCAGCTTAGGGGGGGGGTCCTACGAGCAGTACTTC
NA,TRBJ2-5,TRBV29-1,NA,CSVEYGGETQYF,TGCAGCGTTGAGTACGGGGGCGAGACCCAGTACTTC
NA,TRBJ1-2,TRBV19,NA,CASTTGLGYGYTF,TGTGCCAGTACTACAGGGTTAGGCTATGGCTACACCTTC
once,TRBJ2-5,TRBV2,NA,CASSDPLGSQETQYF,TGTGCCAGCAGTGATCCCTTGGGAAGCCAAGAGACCCAGTACTTC
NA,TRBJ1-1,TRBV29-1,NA,CSVEGPTGRFF,TGCAGCGTTGAAGGCCCCACAGGGAGGTTCTTT
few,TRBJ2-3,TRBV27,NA,CASSFEGRTDTQYF,TGTGCCAGCAGTTTCGAGGGAAGAACAGATACGCAGTATTTT
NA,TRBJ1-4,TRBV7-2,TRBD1,CASSQTGDRADEKLFF,TGTGCCAGCAGCCAGACAGGGGACAGGGCAGATGAAAAACTGTTTTTT
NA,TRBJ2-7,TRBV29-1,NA,CSAKGPNVEQATYEQYF,TGCAGCGCTAAAGGACCCAATGTCGAACAGGCGACCTACGAGCAGTACTTC
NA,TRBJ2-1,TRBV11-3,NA,CASSLKKRQFF,TGTGCCAGCAGCTTAAAAAAGCGGCAGTTCTTC
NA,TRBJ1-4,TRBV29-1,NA,CSGYLTEKYEKLFF,TGCAGCGGCTACCTGACAGAGAAATATGAAAAACTGTTTTTT
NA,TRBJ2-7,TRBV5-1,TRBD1,CASSSRDSIYEQYF,TGCGCCAGCAGCTCCCGGGACAGCATCTACGAGCAGTACTTC
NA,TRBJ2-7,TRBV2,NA,CASTHPGGYAYEQYF,TGTGCCAGCACCCACCCCGGGGGCTACGCCTACGAGCAGTACTTC
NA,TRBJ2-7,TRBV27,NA,CASSRTEVHEQYF,TGTGCCAGCAGCCGGACAGAGGTCCACGAGCAGTACTTC
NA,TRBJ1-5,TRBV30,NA,CAWSVDSSNQPQHF,TGTGCCTGGAGCGTGGACAGTAGCAATCAGCCCCAGCATTTT
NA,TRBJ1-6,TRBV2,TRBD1,CASTFAGGNSPLHF,TGTGCCAGCACCTTCGCAGGGGGCAATTCACCCCTCCACTTT
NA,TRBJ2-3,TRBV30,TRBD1,CAWGDRAITDTQYF,TGTGCCTGGGGGGACAGGGCTATCACAGATACGCAGTATTTT
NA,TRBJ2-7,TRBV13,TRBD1,CASSYRDREYEQYF,TGTGCCAGCAGCTACCGGGACAGGGAATACGAGCAGTACTTC
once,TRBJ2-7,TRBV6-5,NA,CASSYSTGIYEQYF,TGTGCCAGCAGTTACAGCACAGGGATCTACGAGCAGTACTTC